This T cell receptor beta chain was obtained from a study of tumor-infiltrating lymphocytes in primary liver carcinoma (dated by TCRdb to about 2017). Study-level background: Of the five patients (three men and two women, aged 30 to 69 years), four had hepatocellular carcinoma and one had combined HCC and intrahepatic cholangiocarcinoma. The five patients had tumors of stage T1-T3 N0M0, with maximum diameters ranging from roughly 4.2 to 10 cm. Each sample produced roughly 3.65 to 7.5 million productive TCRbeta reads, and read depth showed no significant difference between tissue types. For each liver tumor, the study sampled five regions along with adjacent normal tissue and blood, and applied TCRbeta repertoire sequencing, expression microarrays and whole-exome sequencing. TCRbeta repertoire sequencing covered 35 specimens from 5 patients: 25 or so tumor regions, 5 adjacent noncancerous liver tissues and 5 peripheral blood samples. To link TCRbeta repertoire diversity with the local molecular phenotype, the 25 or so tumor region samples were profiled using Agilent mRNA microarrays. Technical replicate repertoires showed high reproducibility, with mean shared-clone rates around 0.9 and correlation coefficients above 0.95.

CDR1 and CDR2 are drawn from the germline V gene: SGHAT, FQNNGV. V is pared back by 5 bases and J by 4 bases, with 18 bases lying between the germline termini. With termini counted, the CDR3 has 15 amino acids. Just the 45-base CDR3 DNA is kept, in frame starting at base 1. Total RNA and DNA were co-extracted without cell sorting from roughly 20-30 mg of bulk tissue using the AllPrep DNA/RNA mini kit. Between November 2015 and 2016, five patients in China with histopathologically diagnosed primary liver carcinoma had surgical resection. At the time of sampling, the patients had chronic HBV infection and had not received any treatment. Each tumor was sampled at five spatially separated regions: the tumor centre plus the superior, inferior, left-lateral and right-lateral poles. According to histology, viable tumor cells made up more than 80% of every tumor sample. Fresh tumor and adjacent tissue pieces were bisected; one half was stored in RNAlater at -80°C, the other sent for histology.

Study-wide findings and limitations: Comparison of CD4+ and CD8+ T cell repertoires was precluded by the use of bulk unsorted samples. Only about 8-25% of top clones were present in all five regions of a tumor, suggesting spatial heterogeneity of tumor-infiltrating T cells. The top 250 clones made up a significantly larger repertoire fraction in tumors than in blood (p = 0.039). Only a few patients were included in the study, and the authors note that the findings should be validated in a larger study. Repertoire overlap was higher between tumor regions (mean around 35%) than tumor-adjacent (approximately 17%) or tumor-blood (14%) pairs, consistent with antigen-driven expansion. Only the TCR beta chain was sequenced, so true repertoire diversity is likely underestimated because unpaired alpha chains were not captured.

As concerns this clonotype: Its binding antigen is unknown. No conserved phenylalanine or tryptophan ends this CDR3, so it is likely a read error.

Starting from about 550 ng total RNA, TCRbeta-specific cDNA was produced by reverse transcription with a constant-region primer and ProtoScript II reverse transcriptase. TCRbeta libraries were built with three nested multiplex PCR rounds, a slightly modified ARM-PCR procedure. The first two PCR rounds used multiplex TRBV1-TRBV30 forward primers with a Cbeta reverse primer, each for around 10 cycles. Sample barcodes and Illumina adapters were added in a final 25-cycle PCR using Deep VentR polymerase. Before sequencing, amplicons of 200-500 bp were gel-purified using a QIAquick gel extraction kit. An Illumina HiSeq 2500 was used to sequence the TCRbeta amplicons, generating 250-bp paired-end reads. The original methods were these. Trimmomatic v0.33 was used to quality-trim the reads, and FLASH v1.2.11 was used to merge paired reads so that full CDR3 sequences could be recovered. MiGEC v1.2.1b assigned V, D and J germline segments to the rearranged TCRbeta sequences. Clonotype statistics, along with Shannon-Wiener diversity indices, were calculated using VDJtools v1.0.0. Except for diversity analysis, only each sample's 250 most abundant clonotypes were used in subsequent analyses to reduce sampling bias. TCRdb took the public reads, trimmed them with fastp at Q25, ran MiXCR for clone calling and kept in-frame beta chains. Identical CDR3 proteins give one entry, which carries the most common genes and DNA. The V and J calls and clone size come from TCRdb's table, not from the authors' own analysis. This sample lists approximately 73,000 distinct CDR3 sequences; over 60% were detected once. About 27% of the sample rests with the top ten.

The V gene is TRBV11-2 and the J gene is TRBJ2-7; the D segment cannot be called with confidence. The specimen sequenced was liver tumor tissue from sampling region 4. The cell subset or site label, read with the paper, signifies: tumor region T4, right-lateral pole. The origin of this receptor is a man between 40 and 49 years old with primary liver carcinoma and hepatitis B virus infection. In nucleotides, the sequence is TGTGCCAGCAGCCCCCGATGGGATGATTTGTACGAGCAGTACCTC. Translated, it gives CASSPRWDDLYEQYL.